This TCR beta chain stems from a study of T cell responses to AZD1222 COVID-19 vaccine. The study's findings and limits: After two AZD1222 doses, spike-specific TCR breadth and depth rose versus day 0. Seropositive status at baseline applied to only a handful of AZD1222 recipients. Targets within unmutated variant regions were reportedly found for nearly half of spike-specific TCRs. The donor group comprised mostly white British people and more females; the analysis possibly underestimated clonal diversity.

Clones were sequenced by immunoSEQ multiplex PCR, and TCRdb holds only the in-frame ones, with some missing. This sample carries more than 95,000 clones, about 94% of them seen once, and the ten largest clones take around 5%. This clone came up once. Its antigen is undetermined. Germline CDR1 is GTSNPN and CDR2 is SVGIG (reference sequence). V lost 0 bases and J lost 0, with 11 bases in between. There are 16 residues in the CDR3. The gene calls are TRBV30 and TRBJ2-2; the D is unclear. The sequence was collected from an adult in good health. Sample: peripheral blood, taken on day 0 of AZD1222 vaccination. The CDR3 DNA reads TGTGCCTGGAGTGTACACAACTACGCGAACACCGGGGAGCTGTTTTTT. It specifies CAWSVHNYANTGELFF. The whole variable domain, filled in from reference TRBV30 and TRBJ2-2, reads SQTIHQWPATLVQPVGSPLSLECTVEGTSNPNLYWYRQAAGRGLQLLFYSVGIGQISSEVPQNLSASRPQDRQFILSSKKLLLSDSGFYLCAWSVHNYANTGELFFGEGSRLTVL.